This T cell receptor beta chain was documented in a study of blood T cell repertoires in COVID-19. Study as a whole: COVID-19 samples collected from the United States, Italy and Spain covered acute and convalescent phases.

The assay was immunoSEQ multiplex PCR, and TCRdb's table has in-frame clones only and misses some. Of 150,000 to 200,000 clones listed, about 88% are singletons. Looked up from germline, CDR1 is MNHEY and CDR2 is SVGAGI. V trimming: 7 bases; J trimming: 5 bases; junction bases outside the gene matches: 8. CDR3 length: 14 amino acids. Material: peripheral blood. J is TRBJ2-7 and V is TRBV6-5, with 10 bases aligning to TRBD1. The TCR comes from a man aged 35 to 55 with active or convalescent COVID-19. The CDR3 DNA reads TGTGCCAGCAAGTCCGGGACAGGGGTAGACGAGCAGTACTTC. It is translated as CASKSGTGVDEQYF.